This passage covers 7 T cell receptor beta chains from one sample sequenced in a study of T cell repertoires in cytomegalovirus infection. TCRdb analysed the reads with MiXCR anew, one entry per CDR3 protein. This sample yields around 300,000 distinct CDR3 sequences, of which less than 25% are seen a single time; approximately 19% belongs to the top ten. These receptors have no known antigen. The material was cultured PBMCs, obtained from culture after CMV antigen stimulation. All receptors come from a human donor in good health (CMV status not recorded). Some clones in this sample may be carry-over from other donors' samples.

This chain uses TRBV11-2 with TRBJ2-1, with 8 bases aligning to TRBD2. Germline CDR1 and CDR2: SGHAT and FQNNGV. This CDR3 contains 15 residues. The junction had 4 bases not matched to a gene; V was cut back by 1 base and J by 5 bases. CDR3 protein: CASSLVAGSHNEQFF. In DNA, the CDR3 is TGTGCCAGCAGCTTAGTAGCGGGAAGTCACAATGAGCAGTTCTTC.

The V call is TRBV6-5, the J call TRBJ1-3; TRBD1 might be the D (6 bases). This CDR3 comprises 15 residues. The V end was cut by 1 base, the J end by 2 bases, with 9 bases between. Germline-derived CDR1 and CDR2 are MNHEY and SVGAGI. CDR3 in amino acids: CASSYYGTPGNTIYF. CDR3 sequence (DNA): TGTGCCAGCAGTTACTATGGGACACCTGGAAACACCATATATTTT.

The sample holds many counts of this clonotype. The chain couples TRBV7-2 to TRBJ2-7; 13 bases are shared with TRBD2. The V and J ends lost 5 bases and 6 bases, in that order; junction bases with no gene match: 1. This CDR3 is 13 amino acids long. Germline V gene sequence: CDR1 SGHTA, CDR2 FQGNSA. Here the CDR3 DNA reads TGTGCCAGCAGCCGACTAGCGGGAGGCGAGCAGTACGTC. It specifies CASSRLAGGEQYV.

This chain uses TRBV7-8 with TRBJ1-1; 8 positions agree with TRBD1. V lost 3 bases to trimming and J lost 10 bases; unmatched junction nucleotides: 16. In germline, CDR1 is SGHVS, CDR2 FQNEAQ. The CDR3 sequence is 16 residues long. CDR3 coding DNA: TGTGCCAGCAGCTTTAGGCAGGGGGCGGCCGCCGGGGGAGCTTTCTTT. Its translation: CASSFRQGAAAGGAFF.

This clonotype was picked up a small number of times. CDR3 in amino acids: CAIKGTGEKLFF. The CDR3 DNA reads TGTGCCATCAAGGGGACGGGTGAAAAACTGTTTTTT. The J gene is TRBJ1-4, the V gene TRBV10-3, with D possibly matching TRBD1 (5 bases). This CDR3 comprises 12 residues. The V end was cut by 7 bases, the J end by 7 bases, with 10 bases between. In germline, CDR1 is ENHRY, CDR2 SYGVKD.

In its sample, this clonotype was seen a few times. The V gene is TRBV24-1, the J gene TRBJ2-1; 9 bases align to TRBD1. The V segment lost 2 bases and the J segment 6 bases; nucleotides outside the gene matches: 4. Germline V gene sequence: CDR1 KGHDR, CDR2 SFDVKD. This CDR3 contains 15 residues. The CDR3 DNA reads TGTGCCACCAGTGATTCCGCGGACAGGGGCAATGAGCAGTTCTTC. Encoded protein: CATSDSADRGNEQFF.

This clonotype was seen ten or more times. The rearrangement joins TRBV7-3 to TRBJ2-6; TRBD2 is a possible D gene (5 bases). Germline V gene sequence: CDR1 SGHTA, CDR2 FQGTGA. V shed 5 bases and J shed 4 bases, with 12 bases lying between them. This CDR3 is 15 amino acids long. CDR3 in DNA: TGTGCCAGCAGCCCGGGATGGGCGGGGGCCAACGTCCTGACTTTC. Protein sequence: CASSPGWAGANVLTF.